The clone carrying this TCR beta chain was picked up many times. This entry comes from a study of early T cells in non-severe SARS-CoV-2 infection. cDNA molecules, individually, were tagged with unique molecular identifiers. TCRdb recomputed calls from the 5' RACE reads with MiXCR, one row per CDR3 protein. The table includes approximately 28,000 distinct CDR3 sequences, about 3.8% detected once. The CDR3 sequence is 14 residues long. Trimming removed 2 bases at V and 3 bases at J, with 8 bases between. This TCR came from an adult who was a healthcare worker with PCR-confirmed SARS-CoV-2 infection or an uninfected control (not recorded which). Sequenced sample: whole blood. The chain combines TRBV12-3 or TRBV12-4 with TRBJ1-5, with D uncertain. In nucleotides, the CDR3 is TGTGCCAGCAGTTTACGGCAGGTCAATCAGCCCCAGCATTTT. Translation: CASSLRQVNQPQHF.